A selection of T cell receptor beta chains follows, all from one sample in a study of post-analysis software for immune sequencing data. MiXCR, run by TCRdb on the PCR reads, gives a single entry per CDR3 protein. The repertoire consists of hundreds of thousands of distinct CDR3 sequences, with roughly half occurring once and the leading ten covering roughly 4.4%. Sequencing was performed on blood. These receptors were collected from a girl under 18 with multiple sclerosis. Each CDR3 is given with its conserved first and last residue. A D gene is named only where the DNA matches it firmly. Part of the rows lack a size; the others show once, few, many or a class for expanded clones.

cdr3_nt cdr3_aa j_call clone_size v_call d_call
TGCAGTGCTGGCGGGGGCGGGGGGTACTACGAGCAGTACTTC CSAGGGGGYYEQYF TRBJ2-7 - TRBV20-1 TRBD2
TGTGCCAGCTCACCACGCCGGGACAGAACCTTTAGTGAGCAGTTCTTC CASSPRRDRTFSEQFF TRBJ2-1 - TRBV18 TRBD1
TGCAGCGACCTGACTGGAGCGGGGACCCAGTACTTC CSDLTGAGTQYF TRBJ2-5 few TRBV29-1 -
TGTGCCAGCAGCTTGGTTGGGTCGTACAGGGATCGCGACGAGCAGTACTTC CASSLVGSYRDRDEQYF TRBJ2-7 - TRBV5-4 -
TGCAGTGCAACCGGGACTAGCGGCCTCGGAGAGCAGTTCTTC CSATGTSGLGEQFF TRBJ2-1 - TRBV20-1 TRBD2
TGCGCCAGCAGCCACGGGACTAGCGGAGAAGAGACCCAGTACTTC CASSHGTSGEETQYF TRBJ2-5 - TRBV5-1 TRBD2
TGTGCCTGCAGCTTAGGTCAGGGAGTTTGGGAGACCCAGTACTTC CACSLGQGVWETQYF TRBJ2-5 - TRBV7-2 -
TGCGCCAGCAGCCTCCGGGACAGGGGGGTCACTAACTATGGCTACACCTTC CASSLRDRGVTNYGYTF TRBJ1-2 once TRBV4-1 TRBD1
TGCAGCGTCGGCCAGGGATCCTCCTACAATGAGCAGTACTTC CSVGQGSSYNEQYF TRBJ2-7 once TRBV29-1 -
TGTGCCAGCAGCTTGGTTTGGAGCGGACACTCCTACAATGAGCAGTTCTTC CASSLVWSGHSYNEQFF TRBJ2-1 - TRBV5-6 -
TGTGCCAGCAGCCCGTCTAGGGCTTCGGGAACTGAAGCTTTCTTT CASSPSRASGTEAFF TRBJ1-1 - TRBV7-2 -
TGTGCCAGCTCACCCCGCATTCTGGGTTCCTACGAGCAGTACTTC CASSPRILGSYEQYF TRBJ2-7 - TRBV18 -
TGTGCCATCAGTTCCGGGACAGGAGGACGAAACACCGGGGAGCTGTTTTTT CAISSGTGGRNTGELFF TRBJ2-2 - TRBV10-3 TRBD1
TGCGCCAGCGGTACTAGCGGGGGGCAAGAGACCCAGTACTTC CASGTSGGQETQYF TRBJ2-5 few TRBV5-1 TRBD2
TGCAGTGCTACCAGGGGCTACACCTTC CSATRGYTF TRBJ1-2 - TRBV20-1 -
TGTGCCAGCAGCCAAGGTTCAACTAATGAAAAACTGTTTTTT CASSQGSTNEKLFF TRBJ1-4 - TRBV3-1 -
TGTGCCAGCAGCTTCTTAGCGAGGGGAGACTATGGCTACACCTTC CASSFLARGDYGYTF TRBJ1-2 few TRBV5-6 -
TGCGCCAGCAGCCAAGGGGGGGACGGAGCCTACACCTTC CASSQGGDGAYTF TRBJ1-2 - TRBV4-1 -
TGCAGTGCTAGAGACGGACAGGTGGCCTCCGAGCAGTACTTC CSARDGQVASEQYF TRBJ2-7 few TRBV20-1 TRBD1
TGTGCCAGCAGCTCCATCATTGCAACTTCGAACACCGGGGAGCTGTTTTTT CASSSIIATSNTGELFF TRBJ2-2 - TRBV11-2 -
TGTGCCAGCAGCTTGGGGGATCCGGGACTAGCGTGGGGCAATGAGCAGTTCTTC CASSLGDPGLAWGNEQFF TRBJ2-1 once TRBV7-2 TRBD2
TGCGCCAGCAGCTTGGCCGTCTGGGGACTAGCGGACAACTACGAGCAGTACTTC CASSLAVWGLADNYEQYF TRBJ2-7 - TRBV5-1 TRBD2
TGTGCCAGCAGCTCGATGTCACTAGCGGGACAAAGAGGAGCCAAAAACATTCAGTACTTC CASSSMSLAGQRGAKNIQYF TRBJ2-4 few TRBV5-6 TRBD2
TGTGCCAGCAGCGTCCGTTGGGACAGGGGGTACGAGCAGTACTTC CASSVRWDRGYEQYF TRBJ2-7 few TRBV21-1 -
TGTGCCAGCAGCTTTGGGGGGTTGGGTTATCAGCCCCAGCATTTT CASSFGGLGYQPQHF TRBJ1-5 - TRBV7-2 -
TGTGCCAGCAGCTTAGGATACGAGGACAGGGACTTGGGGCACGAGCAGTACTTC CASSLGYEDRDLGHEQYF TRBJ2-7 - TRBV4-2 TRBD1
TGTGCCAGCAGTCGATGGGGGGACGAGCAGTACTTC CASSRWGDEQYF TRBJ2-7 few TRBV7-9 -
TGTGCCAGCAGCCCACTACGGACCGGGGAGCTGTTTTTT CASSPLRTGELFF TRBJ2-2 - TRBV7-2 -
TGTGCCAGCAGCTTAGCCCCGGGGGACTATGGCTACACCTTC CASSLAPGDYGYTF TRBJ1-2 - TRBV7-2 -
TGTGCCAGCAGCCACGCCACGACAGGGATCGGCGAGCAGTACTTC CASSHATTGIGEQYF TRBJ2-7 - TRBV4-2 TRBD1
TGTGCCAGCAGCTTAGAGAAGGTCAGGTCCACGGATACGCAGTATTTT CASSLEKVRSTDTQYF TRBJ2-3 - TRBV7-2 -
TGCAGTGCTAGCAGCGACCGAACCTACGAGCAGTACTTC CSASSDRTYEQYF TRBJ2-7 few TRBV20-1 -
TGCAGTGCTAGTGGGACCGTGGACGACTATGGCTACACCTTC CSASGTVDDYGYTF TRBJ1-2 - TRBV20-1 -
TGCGCCAGCAGCTTCGGGACAGAGTACAATGAGCAGTTCTTC CASSFGTEYNEQFF TRBJ2-1 - TRBV5-1 TRBD1
TGCGCCAGCAGCTTGTTGGCTAGCGAGTACAATGAGCAGTTCTTC CASSLLASEYNEQFF TRBJ2-1 - TRBV5-1 -
TGTGCCAGCAGCTTCACAGGGTTGGAGACCCAGTACTTC CASSFTGLETQYF TRBJ2-5 few TRBV5-5 -
TGTGCCAGCAGCCAAGATCGGTACGGCCGGGGGCTGAAGAATGGCTACACCTTC CASSQDRYGRGLKNGYTF TRBJ1-2 - TRBV3-1 -
TGTGCCATCAGCGGTCGGACAGCTACAGATACGCAGTATTTT CAISGRTATDTQYF TRBJ2-3 - TRBV10-3 -
TGTGCCAGCAGCCCGGGACAGGTACTAAACAATGAGCAGTTCTTC CASSPGQVLNNEQFF TRBJ2-1 - TRBV7-3 TRBD1
TGCGCCAGCAGCTTGGAGGGCAGGGATAGCAATCAGCCCCAGCATTTT CASSLEGRDSNQPQHF TRBJ1-5 - TRBV5-1 -
TGTGCCAGCAGCCAAGTAGGGATCTCCTACGAGCAGTACTTC CASSQVGISYEQYF TRBJ2-7 - TRBV4-2 -